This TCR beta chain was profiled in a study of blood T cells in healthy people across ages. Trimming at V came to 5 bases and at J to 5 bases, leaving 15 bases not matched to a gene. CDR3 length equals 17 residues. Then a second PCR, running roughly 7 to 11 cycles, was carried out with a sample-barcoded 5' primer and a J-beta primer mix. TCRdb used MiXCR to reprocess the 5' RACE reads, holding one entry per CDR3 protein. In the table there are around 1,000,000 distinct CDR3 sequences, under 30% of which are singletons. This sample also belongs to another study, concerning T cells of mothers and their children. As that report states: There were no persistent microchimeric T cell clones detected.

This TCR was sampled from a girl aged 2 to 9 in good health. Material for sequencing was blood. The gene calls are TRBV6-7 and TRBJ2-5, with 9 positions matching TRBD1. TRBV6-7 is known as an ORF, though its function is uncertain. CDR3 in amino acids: CASSTTPGQGGVETQYF. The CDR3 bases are TGTGCCAGCAGTACTACCCCGGGACAGGGCGGTGTGGAGACCCAGTACTTC.